This TCR beta chain appears in the sequencing data of a study of beta chain features in type 1 diabetes. The investigators reverse transcribed all of the isolated RNA, so they sequenced expressed TCRB transcripts. Produced via immunoSEQ multiplex PCR; TCRdb's table is partial and in-frame only. The sample has 430,000 or so clones, about an eighth seen once. Study-wide results and caveats: VDJ junctions sequenced from type 1 diabetes patients showed fewer insertions and more deletions. Type 1 diabetes patients showed a moderate but significant shortening of TCRB CDR3s in all four CD4+ subsets. In these data, an HLA type influence on TCRB rearrangement remained unresolved.

The CDR3 has 14 amino acids. The ends lost 4 bases at V and 2 bases at J; junction bases unmatched: 5. The germline V gene has CDR1 SGHRS and CDR2 YFSETQ. This clone was seen a few times. As yet, its antigen is unknown. The sequenced sample consisted of naive CD4+ T cells from blood. The V call is TRBV5-1, the J call TRBJ2-5; 7 bases line up with TRBD2. This clonotype originated in a woman between 18 and 29 years old in good health. This chain's CDR3 is CASSLTSQQETQYF. The CDR3 DNA reads as TGCGCCAGCAGCCTGACTAGCCAACAAGAGACCCAGTACTTC.